The 4 T cell receptor beta chains below all came from one sample that was sequenced in a study of blood T cell repertoires in COVID-19 (dated by TCRdb to 2018 to 2020). Receptors were amplified or captured by the immunoSEQ multiplex PCR assay. Held by TCRdb, this immuneACCESS table contains in-frame sequences only and omits some clones. Under half of the omission traces to an unresolved V gene where checked; the cause of the rest is unknown. For this sample the table gives 11,000 to 15,000 clones, of which approximately 90% were detected only once. The leading ten clones occupy less than 3.5% of the sample. Specimen: peripheral blood. The source of these receptors is a human donor in a cohort sampled during active COVID-19.

This chain joins TRBV6-5 and TRBJ1-3; 7 bases agree with TRBD1. Per germline, CDR1 MNHEY and CDR2 SVGAGI. J was trimmed by 7 bases and V by 6 bases; bases with no gene match: 6. CDR3 length equals 13 residues. Here the CDR3 DNA reads TGTGCCAGCAGAGGACAGGCTTGGAACACCATATATTTT. As protein: CASRGQAWNTIYF.

In DNA, the CDR3 is TGTGCCAGCAGGCCTACCCCGCAGGGCATGAACACTGAAGCTTTCTTT. Translating gives CASRPTPQGMNTEAFF. V and J are TRBV28 and TRBJ1-1; weak D call: TRBD1 (5 bases). Germline CDR1 reads MDHEN; CDR2 reads SYDVKM. The CDR3 extends over 16 amino acids. V was trimmed by 6 bases and J by 0 bases, leaving 17 bases between them.

In nucleotides, the CDR3 is TGTGCCAGCAGCCGCGGAAGGTCACAGGCTGCCGAGCAGTACTTC. Residues: CASSRGRSQAAEQYF. The V call is TRBV14, the J call TRBJ2-7, with a weak D call TRBD1 (5 bases). Germline V gene lookup returns CDR1 SGHDN and CDR2 FVKESK. CDR3 size: 15 residues. V was trimmed by 4 bases and J by 6 bases, leaving 19 bases between them.

The DNA of the CDR3 is TGTGCCATCAGTGAACGGCAGGGAACAGATACGCAGTATTTT. As protein: CAISERQGTDTQYF. J is TRBJ2-3 and V is TRBV10-3, with TRBD1 as a possible D gene (5 bases). This CDR3 contains 14 residues. The germline V gene has CDR1 ENHRY and CDR2 SYGVKD. V lost 3 bases and J lost 3, with 10 bases in between.